This record concerns one T cell receptor (beta chain) sequence. This record belongs to a study of T cell responses to AZD1222 COVID-19 vaccine. The trim removed 6 bases at V and 7 bases at J, leaving 15 bases unmatched. The CDR3 runs 19 residues. Germline V gene lookup returns CDR1 SEHNR and CDR2 FQNEAQ (reference sequence). Profiling relied on immunoSEQ multiplex PCR, and the TCRdb table lists in-frame clones only, not all of them. Here the sample spans approximately 170,000 clones, roughly 92% being singletons. The chain recombines TRBV7-9 with TRBJ2-1, with 16 bases aligning to TRBD2. The starting material was peripheral blood, obtained 28 days after the second AZD1222 dose. The receptor was isolated from an adult who received the AZD1222 COVID-19 vaccine. The CDR3 is CASSWGAGTSGRAPNEQFF. CDR3 nucleotides: TGTGCCAGCAGTTGGGGGGCCGGGACTAGCGGGAGGGCCCCTAATGAGCAGTTCTTC.